Below, 20 T cell receptor beta chains from the same sample are listed, as sequenced in a study of graft-versus-host responses after intestinal transplantation. Profiling relied on immunoSEQ multiplex PCR, and the TCRdb table lists in-frame clones only, not all of them. The sample has approximately 37,000 clones; 93% are singletons. The source was PBMCs, collected 734 days after intestinal transplantation. Receptor source: a human patient who received an intestinal transplant, so some T cells may come from the graft donor.

The chain links TRBV2 to TRBJ1-1; D not resolved. This CDR3 region has 14 residues. Germline lookup yields CDR1 SNHLY and CDR2 FYNNEI. V was trimmed by 11 bases and J by 0 bases, leaving 16 bases between them. This CDR3 reads CAGSQDPLNTEAFF. The CDR3 DNA sequence: TGTGCCGGCTCGCAGGATCCCTTGAACACTGAAGCTTTCTTT.

The V call is TRBV2, the J call TRBJ2-7; D possibly corresponds to TRBD1 (8 bases). This CDR3 is built from 14 residues. V was cut by 4 bases and J by 4 bases, with 14 bases left in between. Germline CDR1 SNHLY, CDR2 FYNNEI. CDR3 sequence (DNA): TGTGCCAGCAGTGGGACAGGGAGGGGGTACGAGCAGTACTTC. Its protein is CASSGTGRGYEQYF.

This clone was counted once. The chain employs TRBV10-3 and TRBJ2-1; the D gene is possibly TRBD2 (6 bases). The CDR3 runs to 14 residues. Trimming stripped 6 bases from V and 9 bases from J, with 18 bases between. The germline V gene has CDR1 ENHRY and CDR2 SYGVKD. In nucleotides, the CDR3 is TGTGCCATCAGAGGGACTTGGCTACGGGGTGAGCAGTTCTTC. It codes for CAIRGTWLRGEQFF.

This chain joins TRBV30 and TRBJ1-5; D is perhaps TRBD1 (6 bases). The CDR3 runs to 13 residues. V was clipped by 0 bases and J by 7 bases, with 10 bases between them. Germline loops: CDR1 GTSNPN, CDR2 SVGIG (reference sequence). In DNA form, the CDR3 reads TGTGCCTGGAGTGTTAACAGGGAACAGCCCCAGCATTTT. Its protein is CAWSVNREQPQHF. The full variable domain, with the rest looked up from reference TRBV30 and TRBJ1-5, is SQTIHQWPATLVQPVGSPLSLECTVEGTSNPNLYWYRQAAGRGLQLLFYSVGIGQISSEVPQNLSASRPQDRQFILSSKKLLLSDSGFYLCAWSVNREQPQHFGDGTRLSIL.

In its sample, this clone was seen a few times. The V and J genes are TRBV5-1 and TRBJ2-4; no clear D. Trimming removed 0 bases at V and 1 base at J, with 2 bases between. CDR3 size: 13 residues. Germline lookup yields CDR1 SGHRS and CDR2 YFSETQ. In DNA form, the CDR3 reads TGCGCCAGCAGCTTGGGGGCCAAAAACATTCAGTACTTC. Protein product: CASSLGAKNIQYF.

The V call is TRBV28, the J call TRBJ1-5; the D gene is possibly TRBD1 (6 bases). This CDR3 has 15 residues. Looked up from germline, CDR1 is MDHEN and CDR2 is SYDVKM. V dropped 5 bases and J dropped 4 bases, with 15 bases sitting between them. The CDR3 region has the DNA TGTGCCAGCAGTCCCTACAGGGAATCAAATCAGCCCCAGCATTTT. Encoded protein: CASSPYRESNQPQHF.

This chain connects TRBV11-2 to TRBJ2-1, with 13 bases identical to TRBD2. The J segment lost 3 bases and the V segment lost 4 bases, leaving 9 bases of the junction unmatched. Germline CDR1 SGHAT, CDR2 FQNNGV. The CDR3 covers 18 residues. The CDR3 coding sequence is TGTGCCAGCAGCTCTGGACTAGCGGGGGCGTCTTTCTACAATGAGCAGTTCTTC. Its translation: CASSSGLAGASFYNEQFF.

This chain uses TRBV18 with TRBJ1-1; no clear D gene. With 3 bases removed from V and 0 bases from J, the gap between germline ends came to 5 bases. This CDR3 contains 13 residues. Germline-derived CDR1 and CDR2 are KGHSH and LQKENI. The CDR3 sequence: CASSPDMNTEAFF. DNA for the CDR3: TGTGCCAGCTCACCTGATATGAACACTGAAGCTTTCTTT.

The chain carries TRBV27 and TRBJ2-5; unclear D gene. Germline V CDR1 and CDR2: MNHEY, SMNVEV (reference sequence). V lost 3 bases to trimming and J lost 5 bases, with 10 bases between them. This CDR3 has 13 amino acids. The CDR3 loop reads CASSFGLMETQYF. For the CDR3, the DNA is TGTGCCAGCAGTTTTGGGTTGATGGAGACCCAGTACTTC.

V gene TRBV2 combines with J gene TRBJ2-5; the match to TRBD1 covers 7 bases. V trimming: 7 bases; J trimming: 0 bases; junction bases outside the gene matches: 5. There are 14 residues in the CDR3. CDR1 is SNHLY and CDR2 is FYNNEI in the germline V gene. CDR3 coding DNA: TGTGCCAGCACGGGACAGAGATACCAAGAGACCCAGTACTTC. Translating it yields CASTGQRYQETQYF.

The chain links TRBV6-5 to TRBJ1-5; D not resolved. CDR1 MNHEY and CDR2 SVGAGI come from the germline V gene. Trimming pared 0 bases from V and 0 bases from J, leaving 9 bases between. The CDR3 runs 16 residues. In DNA, the CDR3 is TGTGCCAGCAGTTACTCGGCGTACACTAGCAATCAGCCCCAGCATTTT. This sequence encodes CASSYSAYTSNQPQHF.

CDR3 protein: CASSLDARGEAFF. The CDR3 DNA sequence: TGTGCCAGCAGCTTGGATGCCCGCGGTGAAGCTTTCTTT. V is TRBV5-6 and J is TRBJ1-1; D not resolved. The V gene's germline CDR1 is SGHDT and CDR2 YYEEEE. Trimming removed 0 bases at V and 7 bases at J, with 10 bases between. There are 13 residues in the CDR3.

The table lists this clone with a count of one. J is TRBJ2-7 and V is TRBV7-3, with 10 bases that match TRBD1. The CDR3 contains 16 residues. J gave up 3 bases and V 0 bases, and 5 bases lay outside the gene matches. Germline V gene sequence: CDR1 SGHTA, CDR2 FQGTGA. The DNA for the CDR3 is TGTGCCAGCAGCTTAACACGCCGGGACAGGGGCTACGAGCAGTACTTC. Its translation: CASSLTRRDRGYEQYF.

The chain links TRBV6-1 to TRBJ1-5, with D possibly TRBD1 on 6 matching bases. There are 15 residues in the CDR3. CDR1 MNHNS and CDR2 SASEGT come from the germline V gene. V gave up 6 bases and J gave up 6 bases, with 18 bases separating them. Written as DNA, the CDR3 is TGTGCCAGCAGGGCCGGGGGGGCGGTGAGTCAGCCCCAGCATTTT. Protein: CASRAGGAVSQPQHF.

This clone was observed a single time. This sequence joins TRBV4-1 and TRBJ2-5, with 9 bases that match TRBD2. Germline CDR1 reads MGHRA; CDR2 reads YSYEKL. The V and J ends lost 0 bases and 2 bases, in that order; junction bases with no gene match: 19. This CDR3 has 21 residues. DNA for the CDR3: TGCGCCAGCAGCCAAGAGCCGGCTCCTCTCGCGGGAGGGGTTAGTCAAGAGACCCAGTACTTC. Its protein is CASSQEPAPLAGGVSQETQYF.

The rearrangement links TRBV7-6 to TRBJ2-3; 10 bases are a match to TRBD2. The CDR3 has 17 amino acids. The junction had 9 bases not matched to a gene; V was cut back by 1 base and J by 5 bases. Looked up from germline, CDR1 is SGHVS and CDR2 is FNYEAQ. The CDR3 loop reads CASSLVVLAGDGDTQYF. In DNA form, the CDR3 reads TGTGCCAGCAGCTTAGTTGTCCTAGCGGGAGATGGAGATACGCAGTATTTT.

V and J are TRBV30 and TRBJ2-7; 9 bases are shared with TRBD2. The CDR3 has 14 residues. Germline V gives CDR1 GTSNPN, CDR2 SVGIG (reference sequence). V lost 3 bases, J lost 7 bases, and 10 bases stayed unmatched. The CDR3 here is CAWRRLAGSGEQYF. The CDR3 DNA reads as TGTGCCTGGAGGAGGCTAGCGGGGTCGGGGGAGCAGTACTTC.

The rearrangement joins TRBV4-1 to TRBJ2-1, with 11 nucleotides matching TRBD2. CDR1 MGHRA and CDR2 YSYEKL come from the germline V gene. The CDR3 has 19 amino acids. Germline trimming cut 2 bases from V and 2 bases from J; bases unmatched to any gene: 11. This chain's CDR3 is CASSQRIAGGPLAYNEQFF. CDR3 sequence (DNA): TGCGCCAGCAGCCAACGGATAGCGGGAGGGCCGTTAGCCTACAATGAGCAGTTCTTC.

This clone showed up just once. The rearrangement joins TRBV6-4 to TRBJ2-1; 7 bases agree with TRBD2. Germline CDR1 MRHNA, CDR2 SNTAGT. This CDR3 contains 16 residues. Germline trimming cut 5 bases from V and 1 base from J; bases unmatched to any gene: 8. The DNA of the CDR3 is TGTGCCAGCAGTCCTAACGGGGGGTCTTCCTACAATGAGCAGTTCTTC. This gives the protein CASSPNGGSSYNEQFF.

The chain links TRBV5-1 to TRBJ2-7; D is unclear. The CDR3 totals 13 residues. Germline lookup yields CDR1 SGHRS and CDR2 YFSETQ. V lost 0 bases, J lost 6 bases, and 10 bases lay in between. CDR3 coding DNA: TGCGCCAGCAGCTTGGCAGTCCCAGGCGAGCAGTACTTC. This gives the protein CASSLAVPGEQYF.